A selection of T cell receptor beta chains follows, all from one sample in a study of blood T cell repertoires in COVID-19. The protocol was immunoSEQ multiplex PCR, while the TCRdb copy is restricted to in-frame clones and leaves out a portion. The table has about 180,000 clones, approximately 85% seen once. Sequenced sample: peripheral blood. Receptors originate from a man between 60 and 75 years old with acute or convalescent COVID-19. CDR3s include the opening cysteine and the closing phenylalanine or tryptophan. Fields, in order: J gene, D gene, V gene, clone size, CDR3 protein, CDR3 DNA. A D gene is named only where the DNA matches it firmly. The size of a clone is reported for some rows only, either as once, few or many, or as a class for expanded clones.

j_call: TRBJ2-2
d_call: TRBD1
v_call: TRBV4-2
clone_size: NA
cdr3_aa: CASSRRQGEGTGELFF
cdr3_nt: TGTGCCAGCAGCCGCCGACAGGGGGAGGGCACCGGGGAGCTGTTTTTT

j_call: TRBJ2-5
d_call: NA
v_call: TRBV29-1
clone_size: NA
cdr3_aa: CSVEDRRVHQETQYF
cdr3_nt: TGCAGCGTTGAAGATAGACGGGTGCACCAAGAGACCCAGTACTTC

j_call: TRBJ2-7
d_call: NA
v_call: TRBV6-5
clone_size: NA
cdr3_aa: CASSQGGYEQYF
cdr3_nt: TGTGCCAGCAGCCAGGGGGGATACGAGCAGTACTTC

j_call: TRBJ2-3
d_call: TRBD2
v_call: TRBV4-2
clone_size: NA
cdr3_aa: CASSQDRGEIGTDTQYF
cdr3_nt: TGTGCCAGCAGCCAAGATCGGGGGGAGATAGGCACAGATACGCAGTATTTT

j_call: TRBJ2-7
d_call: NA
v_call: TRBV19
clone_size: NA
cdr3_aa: CASSIKGITYEQYF
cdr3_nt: TGTGCCAGTAGTATAAAGGGGATAACCTACGAGCAGTACTTC

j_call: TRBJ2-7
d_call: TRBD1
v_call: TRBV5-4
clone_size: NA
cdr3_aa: CASSFGGDRGYEQYF
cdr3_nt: TGTGCCAGCAGCTTTGGAGGTGACAGGGGCTACGAGCAGTACTTC

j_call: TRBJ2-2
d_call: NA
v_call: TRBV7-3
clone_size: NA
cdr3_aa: CASRKDTNTGELFF
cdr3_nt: TGTGCCAGCAGAAAGGACACAAACACCGGGGAGCTGTTTTTT

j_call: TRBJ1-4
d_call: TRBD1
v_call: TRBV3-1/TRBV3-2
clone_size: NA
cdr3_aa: CASSGGQGKLFF
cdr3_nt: TGTGCCAGCAGCGGGGGACAGGGAAAACTGTTTTTT

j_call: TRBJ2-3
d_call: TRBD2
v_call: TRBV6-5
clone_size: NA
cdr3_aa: CASSYAREPNTDTQYF
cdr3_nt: TGTGCCAGCAGTTACGCGCGGGAGCCAAACACAGATACGCAGTATTTT

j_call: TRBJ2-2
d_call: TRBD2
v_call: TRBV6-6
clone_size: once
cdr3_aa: CASSSSGTNTGELFF
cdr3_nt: TGTGCCAGCAGTTCCAGCGGGACTAACACCGGGGAGCTGTTTTTT

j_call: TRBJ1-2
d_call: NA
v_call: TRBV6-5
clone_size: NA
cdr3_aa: CASGGYGYTF
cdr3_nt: TGTGCCAGCGGGGGGTATGGCTACACCTTC

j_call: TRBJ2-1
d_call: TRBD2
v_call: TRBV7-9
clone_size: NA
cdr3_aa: CASSPPELAGGYEQFF
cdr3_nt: TGTGCCAGCAGCCCCCCCGAACTAGCGGGAGGGTATGAGCAGTTCTTC

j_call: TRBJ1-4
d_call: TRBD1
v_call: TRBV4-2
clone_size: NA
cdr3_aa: CASSQSGTGGTTREKLFF
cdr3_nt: TGTGCCAGCAGCCAGTCCGGGACAGGGGGCACGACCAGAGAAAAACTGTTTTTT

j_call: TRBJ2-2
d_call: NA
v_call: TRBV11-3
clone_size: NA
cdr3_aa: CASSLAPGSGELFF
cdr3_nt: TGTGCCAGCAGCTTAGCCCCAGGGTCCGGGGAGCTGTTTTTT

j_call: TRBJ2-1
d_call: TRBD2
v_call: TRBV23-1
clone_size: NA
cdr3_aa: CASSQYGTSGRSVYNEQFF
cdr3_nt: TGCGCCAGCAGTCAATACGGGACTAGCGGGAGATCGGTCTACAATGAGCAGTTCTTC

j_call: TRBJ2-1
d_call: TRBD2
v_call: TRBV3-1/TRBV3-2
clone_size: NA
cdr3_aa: CASSTSGDEQFF
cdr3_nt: TGTGCCAGCAGCACTAGCGGCGATGAGCAGTTCTTC

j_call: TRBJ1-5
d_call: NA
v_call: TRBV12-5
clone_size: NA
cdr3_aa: CASGTATGNYQPQHF
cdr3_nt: TGTGCTAGTGGGACAGCGACAGGAAATTATCAGCCCCAGCATTTT

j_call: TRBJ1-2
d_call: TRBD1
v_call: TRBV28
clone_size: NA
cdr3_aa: CASSFSGPDRDGGYTF
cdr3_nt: TGTGCCAGCAGCTTCTCCGGGCCGGACAGGGACGGAGGCTACACCTTC

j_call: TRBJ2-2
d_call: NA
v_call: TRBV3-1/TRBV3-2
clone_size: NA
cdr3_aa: CASGSLAHTGELFF
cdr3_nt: TGTGCCAGCGGGTCCCTAGCGCACACCGGGGAGCTGTTTTTT

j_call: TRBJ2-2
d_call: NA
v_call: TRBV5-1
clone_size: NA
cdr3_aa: CASSILNTGELFF
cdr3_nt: TGCGCCAGCAGTATCCTGAACACCGGGGAGCTGTTTTTT

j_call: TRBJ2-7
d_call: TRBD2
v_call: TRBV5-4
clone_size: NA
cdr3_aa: CASSLGRGLALSSYEQYF
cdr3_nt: TGTGCCAGCAGCTTGGGCCGTGGACTAGCCCTAAGCTCCTACGAGCAGTACTTC

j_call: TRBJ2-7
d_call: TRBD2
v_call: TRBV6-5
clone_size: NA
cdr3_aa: CAARLAGGTYEQYF
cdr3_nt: TGTGCCGCGAGGCTAGCGGGAGGGACCTACGAGCAGTACTTC

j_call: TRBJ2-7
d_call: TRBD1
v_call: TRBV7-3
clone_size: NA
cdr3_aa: CASSSDRGSHEQYF
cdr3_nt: TGTGCCAGCAGCTCGGACAGGGGATCCCACGAGCAGTACTTC

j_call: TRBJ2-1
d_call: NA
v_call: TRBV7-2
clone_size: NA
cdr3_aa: CASSLGGSAANEQFF
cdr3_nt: TGTGCCAGCAGCTTAGGAGGGAGTGCGGCCAATGAGCAGTTCTTC